This T cell receptor (beta chain) was recorded in a study of control samples from healthy donors and cancer patients (TCRdb year 2020). From its cysteine to its phenylalanine, the CDR3 spans 17 amino acids. Of all the DNA, just the CDR3 is kept, 51 bases in frame from base 1. The germline V gene yields MRHNA for CDR1 and SNTAGT for CDR2. Trimming takes 0 bases off V and 1 base off J; junction bases not matched to a gene: 8. Libraries were built with the immunoSEQ multiplex PCR assay. The table comes from immuneACCESS by way of TCRdb, which keeps in-frame sequences with V and J called. Part of the clones is missing from these tables; in studies checked, under half for an unresolved V gene and the rest for unknown reasons. For this sample there are fewer than 65,000 clones; 80% appear just once. The ten top clones hold 10% of the sample. Note on this clone: What this receptor recognizes is not known. Per-base qualities were not stored, and no clone one base away is much larger.

This chain is built from TRBV6-4 and TRBJ2-7, and TRBD1 matches 8 of the central bases. The origin of this receptor is an older man in good health. The sequencing input was blood. The nucleotide sequence reads as follows: TGTGCCAGCAGTGACTCAGGCCAGGGGGCCCGGTCCTACGAGCAGTACTTC. Its translation reads: CASSDSGQGARSYEQYF.